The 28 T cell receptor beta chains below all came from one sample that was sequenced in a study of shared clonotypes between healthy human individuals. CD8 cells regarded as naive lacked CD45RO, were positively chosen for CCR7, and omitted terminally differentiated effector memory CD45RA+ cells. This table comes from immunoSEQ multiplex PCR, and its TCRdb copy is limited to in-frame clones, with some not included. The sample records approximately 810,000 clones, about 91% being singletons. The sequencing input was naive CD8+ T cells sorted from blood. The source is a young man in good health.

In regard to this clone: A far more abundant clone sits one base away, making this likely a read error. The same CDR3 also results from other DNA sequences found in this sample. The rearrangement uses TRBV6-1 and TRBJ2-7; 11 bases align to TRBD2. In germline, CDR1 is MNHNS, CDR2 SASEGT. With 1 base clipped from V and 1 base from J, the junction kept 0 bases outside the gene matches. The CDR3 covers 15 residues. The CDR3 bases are TGTGCCAGCAGTGAAGGACTAGCGGGGTCCTACGAGCAGTACTTC. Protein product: CASSEGLAGSYEQYF.

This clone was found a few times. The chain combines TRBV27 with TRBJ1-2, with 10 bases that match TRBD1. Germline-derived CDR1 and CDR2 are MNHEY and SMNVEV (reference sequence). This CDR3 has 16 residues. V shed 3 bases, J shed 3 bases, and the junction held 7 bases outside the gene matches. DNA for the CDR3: TGTGCCAGCAGTTTGGAACCGGGACAGGGGTACTATGGCTACACCTTC. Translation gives CASSLEPGQGYYGYTF.

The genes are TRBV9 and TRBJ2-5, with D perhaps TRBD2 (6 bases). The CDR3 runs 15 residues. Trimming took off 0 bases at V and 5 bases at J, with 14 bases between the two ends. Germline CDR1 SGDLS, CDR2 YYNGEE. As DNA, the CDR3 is TGTGCCAGCAGCGTAGTAGTGGGGGGTTCCGAGACCCAGTACTTC. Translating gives CASSVVVGGSETQYF. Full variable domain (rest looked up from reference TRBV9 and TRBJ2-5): DSGVTQTPKHLITATGQRVTLRCSPRSGDLSVYWYQQSLDQGLQFLIQYYNGEERAKGNILERFSAQQFPDLHSELNLSSLELGDSALYFCASSVVVGGSETQYFGPGTRLLVL.

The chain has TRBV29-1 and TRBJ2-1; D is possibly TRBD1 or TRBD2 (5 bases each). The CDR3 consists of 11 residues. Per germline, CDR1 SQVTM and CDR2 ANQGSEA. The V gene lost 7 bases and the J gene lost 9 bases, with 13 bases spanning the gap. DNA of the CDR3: TGCAGCGCCGAGGGTGGGACTGAGCAGTTCTTC. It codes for CSAEGGTEQFF.

The CDR3 bases are TGTGCCAGCAGCCTCAGTCAGTCTAGCGGTTCCTACGAGCAGTACTTC. It yields the protein CASSLSQSSGSYEQYF. The chain has TRBV4-2 and TRBJ2-7; 7 nucleotides match TRBD2. CDR1 is LGHNA and CDR2 is YNFKEQ in the germline V gene. This CDR3 spans 16 amino acids. Losses at the gene ends were 4 bases for V and 1 base for J; bases not matched to a gene: 10.

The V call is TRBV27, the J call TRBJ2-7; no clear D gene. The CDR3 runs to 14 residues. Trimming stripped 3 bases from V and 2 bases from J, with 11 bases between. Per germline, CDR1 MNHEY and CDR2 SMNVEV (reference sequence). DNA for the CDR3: TGTGCCAGCAGTTTCAACACGGCCGCCTACGAGCAGTACTTC. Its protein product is CASSFNTAAYEQYF.

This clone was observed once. This chain's CDR3 is CASKPQSVYYSYEQYF. The CDR3 DNA is TGTGCCAGCAAACCACAGTCTGTATACTACTCCTACGAGCAGTACTTC. This chain links TRBV27 with TRBJ2-7; no clear D. V was cut by 7 bases and J by 0 bases, with 19 bases left in between. This CDR3 spans 16 amino acids. Germline assignment: CDR1 MNHEY and CDR2 SMNVEV (reference sequence).

CDR3: CASSYKPDTGELFF. The DNA for the CDR3 is TGTGCCAGCAGTTACAAACCGGACACCGGGGAGCTGTTTTTT. The gene calls are TRBV7-6 and TRBJ2-2; D gene unclear. Germline V gives CDR1 SGHVS, CDR2 FNYEAQ. This CDR3 is 14 amino acids long. Trimming shortened V by 6 bases and J by 3 bases, and 11 bases separated the two germline ends.

The CDR3 region has the DNA TGTGCCAGCAGTTACGAGTCAAGCACAGATACGCAGTATTTT. It yields the protein CASSYESSTDTQYF. The chain couples TRBV6-5 to TRBJ2-3; D is ambiguous. The V end was cut by 2 bases, the J end by 0 bases, with 6 bases between. Germline V gene data show CDR1 as MNHEY and CDR2 as SVGAGI. The CDR3 has 14 residues.

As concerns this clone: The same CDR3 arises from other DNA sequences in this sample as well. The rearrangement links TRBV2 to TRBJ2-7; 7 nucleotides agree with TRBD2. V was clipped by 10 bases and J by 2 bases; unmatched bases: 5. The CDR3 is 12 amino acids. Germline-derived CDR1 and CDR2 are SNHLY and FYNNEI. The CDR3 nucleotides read TGTGCCACCCGTGGGGGGGCCTACGAGCAGTACTTC. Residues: CATRGGAYEQYF. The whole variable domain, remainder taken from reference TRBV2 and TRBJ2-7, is EPEVTQTPSHQVTQMGQEVILRCVPISNHLYFYWYRQILGQKVEFLVSFYNNEISEKSEIFDDQFSVERPDGSNFTLKIRSTKLEDSAMYFCATRGGAYEQYFGPGTRLTVT.

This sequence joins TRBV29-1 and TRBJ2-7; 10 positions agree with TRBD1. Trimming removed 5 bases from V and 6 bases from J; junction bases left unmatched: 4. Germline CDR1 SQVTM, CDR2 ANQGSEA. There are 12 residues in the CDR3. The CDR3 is CSVRTGGLEQYF. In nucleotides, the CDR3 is TGCAGCGTTAGGACAGGGGGTCTCGAGCAGTACTTC.

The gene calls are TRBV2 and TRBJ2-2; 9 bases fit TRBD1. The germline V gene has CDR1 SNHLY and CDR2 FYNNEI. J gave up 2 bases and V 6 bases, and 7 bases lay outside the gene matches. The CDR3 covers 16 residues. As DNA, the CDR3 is TGTGCCAGCAGCGTACCGGGACAGGGTAACACCGGGGAGCTGTTTTTT. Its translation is CASSVPGQGNTGELFF. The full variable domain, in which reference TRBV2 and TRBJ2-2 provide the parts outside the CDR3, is EPEVTQTPSHQVTQMGQEVILRCVPISNHLYFYWYRQILGQKVEFLVSFYNNEISEKSEIFDDQFSVERPDGSNFTLKIRSTKLEDSAMYFCASSVPGQGNTGELFFGEGSRLTVL.

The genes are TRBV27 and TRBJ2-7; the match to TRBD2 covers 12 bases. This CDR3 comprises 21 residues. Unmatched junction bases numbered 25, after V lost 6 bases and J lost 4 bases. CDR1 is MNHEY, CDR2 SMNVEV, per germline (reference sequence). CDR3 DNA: TGTGCCAGCAGAAAGCGGGGGGTCGACAGGATGACTAGCGGGAGTTTGTACGAGCAGTACTTC. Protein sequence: CASRKRGVDRMTSGSLYEQYF.

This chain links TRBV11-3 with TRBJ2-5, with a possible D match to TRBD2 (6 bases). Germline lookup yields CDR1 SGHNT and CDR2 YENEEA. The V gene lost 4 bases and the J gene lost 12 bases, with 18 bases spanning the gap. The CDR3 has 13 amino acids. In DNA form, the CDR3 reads TGTGCCAGCAGCTCCGCGGGACTGAACATCGAGTACTTC. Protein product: CASSSAGLNIEYF.

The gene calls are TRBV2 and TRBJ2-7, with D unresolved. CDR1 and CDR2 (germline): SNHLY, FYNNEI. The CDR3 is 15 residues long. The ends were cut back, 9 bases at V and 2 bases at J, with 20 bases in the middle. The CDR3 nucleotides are TGTGCCAGAAAAGGGCCTAAAGGGCACGCCTACGAGCAGTACTTC. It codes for CARKGPKGHAYEQYF.

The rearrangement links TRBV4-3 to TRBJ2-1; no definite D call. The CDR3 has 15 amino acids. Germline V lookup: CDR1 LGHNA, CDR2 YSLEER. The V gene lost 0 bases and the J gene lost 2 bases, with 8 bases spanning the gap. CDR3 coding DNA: TGCGCCAGCAGCCAAGATCGGTCTCCCTACAATGAGCAGTTCTTC. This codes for CASSQDRSPYNEQFF.

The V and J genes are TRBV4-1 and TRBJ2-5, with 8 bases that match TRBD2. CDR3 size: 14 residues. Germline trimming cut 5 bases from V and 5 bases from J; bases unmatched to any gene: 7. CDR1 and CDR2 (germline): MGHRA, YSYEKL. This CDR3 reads CASSEREWVETQYF. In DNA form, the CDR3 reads TGCGCCAGCAGCGAGCGGGAGTGGGTGGAGACCCAGTACTTC.

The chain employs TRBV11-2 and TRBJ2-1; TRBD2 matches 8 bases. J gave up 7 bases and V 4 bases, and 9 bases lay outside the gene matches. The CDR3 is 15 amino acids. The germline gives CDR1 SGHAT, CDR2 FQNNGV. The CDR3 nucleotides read TGTGCCAGCAGCTCTGTTAGCGGGATTGAAAATGAGCAGTTCTTC. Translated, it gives CASSSVSGIENEQFF.

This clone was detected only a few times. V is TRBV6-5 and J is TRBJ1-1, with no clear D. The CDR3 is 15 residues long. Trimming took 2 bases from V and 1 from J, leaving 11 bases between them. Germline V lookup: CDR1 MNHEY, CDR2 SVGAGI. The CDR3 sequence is CASSYGPPPNTEAFF. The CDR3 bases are TGTGCCAGCAGTTACGGCCCCCCTCCGAACACTGAAGCTTTCTTT.

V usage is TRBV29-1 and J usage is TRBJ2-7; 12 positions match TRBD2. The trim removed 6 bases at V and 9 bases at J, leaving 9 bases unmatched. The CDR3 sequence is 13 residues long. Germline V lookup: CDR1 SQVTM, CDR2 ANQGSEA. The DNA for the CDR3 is TGCAGCGTCTGTGCTAGCGGGAGGGATGGGCAGTACTTC. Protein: CSVCASGRDGQYF.

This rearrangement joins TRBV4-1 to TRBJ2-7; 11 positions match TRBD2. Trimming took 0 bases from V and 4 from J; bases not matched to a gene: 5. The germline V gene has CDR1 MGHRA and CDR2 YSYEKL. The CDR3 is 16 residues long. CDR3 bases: TGCGCCAGCAGCCAAGATCTAACTAGCGGGAGTTACGAGCAGTACTTC. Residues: CASSQDLTSGSYEQYF.

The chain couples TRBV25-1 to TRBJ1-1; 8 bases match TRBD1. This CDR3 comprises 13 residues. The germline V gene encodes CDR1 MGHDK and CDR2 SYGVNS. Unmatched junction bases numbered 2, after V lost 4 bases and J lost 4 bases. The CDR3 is CASSGDRLTEAFF. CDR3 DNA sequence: TGTGCCAGCAGTGGGGACAGGCTCACTGAAGCTTTCTTT.

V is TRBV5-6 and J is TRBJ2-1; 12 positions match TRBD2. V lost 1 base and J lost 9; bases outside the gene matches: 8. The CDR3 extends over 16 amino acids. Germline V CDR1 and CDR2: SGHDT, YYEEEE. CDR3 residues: CASSLWASGRAVEQFF. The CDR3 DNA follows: TGTGCCAGCAGCTTGTGGGCTAGCGGGAGGGCCGTTGAGCAGTTCTTC.

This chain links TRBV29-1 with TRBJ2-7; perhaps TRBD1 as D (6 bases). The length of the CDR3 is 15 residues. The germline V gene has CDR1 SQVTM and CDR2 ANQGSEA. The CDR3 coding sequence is TGCAGTGCAACCGGGACAAACAAAAATTCCTACGAGCAGTACTTC. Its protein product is CSATGTNKNSYEQYF.

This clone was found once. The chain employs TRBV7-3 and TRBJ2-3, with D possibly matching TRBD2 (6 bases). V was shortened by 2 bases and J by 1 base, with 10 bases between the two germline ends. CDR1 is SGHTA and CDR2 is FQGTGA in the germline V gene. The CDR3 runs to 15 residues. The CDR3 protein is CASSLGRTRTDTQYF. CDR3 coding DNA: TGTGCCAGCAGCTTAGGGAGGACTCGCACAGATACGCAGTATTTT.

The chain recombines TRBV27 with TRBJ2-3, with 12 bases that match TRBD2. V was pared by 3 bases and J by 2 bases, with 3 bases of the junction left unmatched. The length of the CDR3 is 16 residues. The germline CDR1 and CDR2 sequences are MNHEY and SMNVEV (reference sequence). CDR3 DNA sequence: TGTGCCAGCAGTTTCCTAGCGGGAGGGGACACAGATACGCAGTATTTT. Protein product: CASSFLAGGDTDTQYF.

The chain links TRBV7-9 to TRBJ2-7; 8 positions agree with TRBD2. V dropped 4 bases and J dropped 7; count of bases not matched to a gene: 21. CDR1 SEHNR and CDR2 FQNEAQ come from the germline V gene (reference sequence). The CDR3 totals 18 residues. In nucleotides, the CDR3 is TGTGCCAGCAGCTCGAATAGCCAGCCACTGGCGGGAGGTTATGAGCAGTACTTC. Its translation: CASSSNSQPLAGGYEQYF.

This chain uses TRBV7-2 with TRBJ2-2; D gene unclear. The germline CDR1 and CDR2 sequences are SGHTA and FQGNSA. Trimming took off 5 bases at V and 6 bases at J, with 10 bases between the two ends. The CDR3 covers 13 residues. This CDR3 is CASSPLIPGELFF. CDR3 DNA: TGTGCCAGCAGCCCGCTTATTCCCGGGGAGCTGTTTTTT.